This T cell receptor (beta chain) is from a study of technical replicates of blood from several donors. The CDR3 sequence is 13 residues long. Germline assignment: CDR1 KGHSH and CDR2 LQKENI. V was clipped by 4 bases and J by 3 bases, with 10 bases between them. The data were produced by immunoSEQ multiplex PCR, yet TCRdb's version contains in-frame clones alone and is incomplete. The sample includes 45,000 to 60,000 clones, roughly 90% of them seen just once. The chain joins TRBV18 to TRBJ2-7, with D perhaps matching TRBD1 (6 bases). The sequenced sample consisted of PBMCs. The receptor's source is a human donor in good health. Some clones in this sample may be carry-over from other donors' samples. DNA for the CDR3: TGTGCCAGCTCACTAGGGGGTGGCTACGAGCAGTACTTC. Amino acids: CASSLGGGYEQYF.